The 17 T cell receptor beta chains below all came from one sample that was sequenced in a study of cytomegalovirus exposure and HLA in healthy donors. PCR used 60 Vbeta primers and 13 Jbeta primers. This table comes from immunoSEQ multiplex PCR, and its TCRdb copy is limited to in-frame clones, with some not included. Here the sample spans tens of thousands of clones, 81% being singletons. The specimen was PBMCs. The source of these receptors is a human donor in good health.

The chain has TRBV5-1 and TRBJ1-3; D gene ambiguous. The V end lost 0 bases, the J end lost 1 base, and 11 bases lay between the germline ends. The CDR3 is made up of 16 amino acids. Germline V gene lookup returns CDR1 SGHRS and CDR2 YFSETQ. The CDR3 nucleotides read TGCGCCAGCAGCTTGGCCCAGATTTCTTCTGGAAACACCATATATTTT. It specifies CASSLAQISSGNTIYF.

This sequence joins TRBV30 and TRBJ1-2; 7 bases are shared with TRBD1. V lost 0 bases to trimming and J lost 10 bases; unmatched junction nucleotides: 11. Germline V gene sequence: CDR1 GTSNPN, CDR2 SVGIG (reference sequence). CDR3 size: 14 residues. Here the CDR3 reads CAWSVPGQSSAYTF. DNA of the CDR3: TGTGCCTGGAGTGTACCGGGACAGAGCTCTGCCTACACCTTC.

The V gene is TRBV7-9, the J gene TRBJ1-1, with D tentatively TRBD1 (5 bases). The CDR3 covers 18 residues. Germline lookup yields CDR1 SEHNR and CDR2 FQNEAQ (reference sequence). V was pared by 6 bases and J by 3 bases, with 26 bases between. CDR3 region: CASSFGGVGVWSDTEAFF. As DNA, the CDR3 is TGTGCCAGCAGTTTCGGAGGGGTCGGGGTTTGGTCGGACACTGAAGCTTTCTTT.

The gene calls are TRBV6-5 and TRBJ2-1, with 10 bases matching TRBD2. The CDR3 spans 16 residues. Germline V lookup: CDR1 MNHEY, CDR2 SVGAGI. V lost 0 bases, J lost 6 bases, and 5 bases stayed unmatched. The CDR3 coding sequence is TGTGCCAGCAGTTACTCGAGGGTAGCGGGGGGCAATGAGCAGTTCTTC. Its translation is CASSYSRVAGGNEQFF.

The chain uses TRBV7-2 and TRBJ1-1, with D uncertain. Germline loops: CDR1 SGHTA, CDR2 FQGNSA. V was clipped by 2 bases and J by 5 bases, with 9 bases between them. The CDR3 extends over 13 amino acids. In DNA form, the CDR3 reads TGTGCCAGCAGCTTAATCCCGAGGACTGAAGCTTTCTTT. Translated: CASSLIPRTEAFF.

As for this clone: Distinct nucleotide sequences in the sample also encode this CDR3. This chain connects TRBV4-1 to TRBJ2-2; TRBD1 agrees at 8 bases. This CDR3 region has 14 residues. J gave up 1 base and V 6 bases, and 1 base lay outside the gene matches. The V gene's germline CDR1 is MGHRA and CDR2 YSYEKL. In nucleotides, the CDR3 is TGCGCCAGCAGTGACAGGGGGAACACCGGGGAGCTGTTTTTT. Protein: CASSDRGNTGELFF.

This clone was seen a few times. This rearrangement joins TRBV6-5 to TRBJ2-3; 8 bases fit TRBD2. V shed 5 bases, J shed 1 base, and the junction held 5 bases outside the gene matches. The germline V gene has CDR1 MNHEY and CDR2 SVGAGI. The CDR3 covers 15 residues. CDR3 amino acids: CASSLGGVGTDTQYF. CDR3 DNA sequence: TGTGCCAGCAGTCTCGGGGGGGTGGGCACAGATACGCAGTATTTT.

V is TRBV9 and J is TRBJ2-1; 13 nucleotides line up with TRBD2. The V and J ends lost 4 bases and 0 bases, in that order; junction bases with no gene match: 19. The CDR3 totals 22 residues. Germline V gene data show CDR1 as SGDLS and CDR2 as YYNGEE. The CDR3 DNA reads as TGTGCCAGCAGCAGACCAACCCTGACTAGCGGGGGGACGATAAGCTCCTACAATGAGCAGTTCTTC. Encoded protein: CASSRPTLTSGGTISSYNEQFF.

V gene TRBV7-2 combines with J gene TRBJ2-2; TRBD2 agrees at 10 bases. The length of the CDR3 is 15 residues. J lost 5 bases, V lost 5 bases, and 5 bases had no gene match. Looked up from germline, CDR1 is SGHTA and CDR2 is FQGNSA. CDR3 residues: CASSQLAGRTGELFF. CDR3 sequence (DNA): TGTGCCAGCAGCCAACTAGCGGGGAGGACCGGGGAGCTGTTTTTT.

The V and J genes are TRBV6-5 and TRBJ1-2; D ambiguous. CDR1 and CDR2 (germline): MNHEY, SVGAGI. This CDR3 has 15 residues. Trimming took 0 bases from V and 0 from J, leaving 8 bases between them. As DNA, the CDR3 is TGTGCCAGCAGTTACTCGAGAGCTGCTAACTATGGCTACACCTTC. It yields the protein CASSYSRAANYGYTF.

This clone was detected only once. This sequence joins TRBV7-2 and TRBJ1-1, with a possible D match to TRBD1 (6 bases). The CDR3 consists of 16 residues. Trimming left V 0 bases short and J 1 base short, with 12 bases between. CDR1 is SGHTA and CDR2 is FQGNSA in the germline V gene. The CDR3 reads CASSLAGGAGNTEAFF. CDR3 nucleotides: TGTGCCAGCAGCTTAGCAGGGGGGGCGGGGAACACTGAAGCTTTCTTT.

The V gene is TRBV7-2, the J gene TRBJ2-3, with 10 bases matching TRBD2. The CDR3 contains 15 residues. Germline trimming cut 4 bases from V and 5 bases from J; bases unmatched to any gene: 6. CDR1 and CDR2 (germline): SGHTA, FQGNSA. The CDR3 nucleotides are TGTGCCAGCAGCTACGGAGCGGGGGGGAGAGATACGCAGTATTTT. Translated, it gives CASSYGAGGRDTQYF.

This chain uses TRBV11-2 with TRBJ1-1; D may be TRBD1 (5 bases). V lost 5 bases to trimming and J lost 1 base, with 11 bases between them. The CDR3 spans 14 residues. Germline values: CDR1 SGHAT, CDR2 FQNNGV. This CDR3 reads CASSPKGPNTEAFF. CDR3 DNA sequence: TGTGCCAGCAGCCCCAAGGGGCCGAACACTGAAGCTTTCTTT. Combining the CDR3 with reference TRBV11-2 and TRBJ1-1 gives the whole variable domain EAGVAQSPRYKIIEKRQSVAFWCNPISGHATLYWYQQILGQGPKLLIQFQNNGVVDDSQLPKDRFSAERLKGVDSTLKIQPAKLEDSAVYLCASSPKGPNTEAFFGQGTRLTVV.

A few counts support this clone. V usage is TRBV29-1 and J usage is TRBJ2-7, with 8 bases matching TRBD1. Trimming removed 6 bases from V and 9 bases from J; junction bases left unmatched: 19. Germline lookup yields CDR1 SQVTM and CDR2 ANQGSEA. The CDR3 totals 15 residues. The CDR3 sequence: CSVSRGQGAGLGQYF. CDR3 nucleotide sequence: TGCAGCGTCTCCCGGGGGCAGGGGGCAGGCCTCGGGCAGTACTTC.

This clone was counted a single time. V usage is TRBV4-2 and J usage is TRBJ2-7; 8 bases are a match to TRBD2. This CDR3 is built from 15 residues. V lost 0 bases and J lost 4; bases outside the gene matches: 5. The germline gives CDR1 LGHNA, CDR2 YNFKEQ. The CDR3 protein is CASSQDTGGEYEQYF. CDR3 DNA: TGTGCCAGCAGCCAAGACACCGGGGGGGAATACGAGCAGTACTTC.

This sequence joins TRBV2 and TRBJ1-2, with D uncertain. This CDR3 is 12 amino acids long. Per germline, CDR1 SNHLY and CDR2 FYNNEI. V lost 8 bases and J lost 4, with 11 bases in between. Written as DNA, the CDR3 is TGTGCCAGCGAAGGCAGCGTCTATGGCTACACCTTC. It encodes CASEGSVYGYTF.

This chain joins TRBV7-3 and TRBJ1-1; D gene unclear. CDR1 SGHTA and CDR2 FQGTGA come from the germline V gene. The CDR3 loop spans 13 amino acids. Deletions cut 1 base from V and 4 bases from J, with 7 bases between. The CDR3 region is CASSLNQFTEAFF. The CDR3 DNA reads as TGTGCCAGCAGCTTAAACCAGTTCACTGAAGCTTTCTTT.